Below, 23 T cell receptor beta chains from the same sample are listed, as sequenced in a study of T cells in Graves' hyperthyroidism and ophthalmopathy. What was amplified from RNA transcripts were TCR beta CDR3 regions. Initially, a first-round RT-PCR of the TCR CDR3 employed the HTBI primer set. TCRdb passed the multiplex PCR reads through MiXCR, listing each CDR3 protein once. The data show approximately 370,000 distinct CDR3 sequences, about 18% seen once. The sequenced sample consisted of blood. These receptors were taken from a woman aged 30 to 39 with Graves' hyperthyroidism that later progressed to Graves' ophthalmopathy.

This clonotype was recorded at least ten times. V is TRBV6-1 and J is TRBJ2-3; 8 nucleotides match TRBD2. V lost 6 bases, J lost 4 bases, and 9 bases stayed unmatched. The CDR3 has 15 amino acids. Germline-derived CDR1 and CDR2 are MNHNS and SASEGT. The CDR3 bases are TGTGCCAGCAGCAATAGCGGGAAGTGGCCAGATACGCAGTATTTT. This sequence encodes CASSNSGKWPDTQYF.

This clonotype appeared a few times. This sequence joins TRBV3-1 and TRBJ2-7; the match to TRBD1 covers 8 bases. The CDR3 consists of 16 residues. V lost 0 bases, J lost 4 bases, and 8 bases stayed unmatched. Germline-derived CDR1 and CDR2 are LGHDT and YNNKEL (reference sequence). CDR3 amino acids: CASSQDPGTGRYEQYF. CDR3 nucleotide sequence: TGTGCCAGCAGCCAAGATCCCGGGACAGGACGATACGAGCAGTACTTC.

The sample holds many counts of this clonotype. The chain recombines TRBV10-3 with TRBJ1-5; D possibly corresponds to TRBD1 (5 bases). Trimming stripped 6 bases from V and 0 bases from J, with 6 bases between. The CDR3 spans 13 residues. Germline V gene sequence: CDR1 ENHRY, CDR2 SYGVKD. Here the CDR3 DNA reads TGTGCCATCAGACAGGATAGCAATCAGCCCCAGCATTTT. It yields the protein CAIRQDSNQPQHF.

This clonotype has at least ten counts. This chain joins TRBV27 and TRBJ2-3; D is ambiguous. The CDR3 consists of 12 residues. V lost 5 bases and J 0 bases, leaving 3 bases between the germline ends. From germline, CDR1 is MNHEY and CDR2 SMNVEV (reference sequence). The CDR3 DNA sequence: TGTGCCAGCAGTAAGAGCACAGATACGCAGTATTTT. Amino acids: CASSKSTDTQYF.

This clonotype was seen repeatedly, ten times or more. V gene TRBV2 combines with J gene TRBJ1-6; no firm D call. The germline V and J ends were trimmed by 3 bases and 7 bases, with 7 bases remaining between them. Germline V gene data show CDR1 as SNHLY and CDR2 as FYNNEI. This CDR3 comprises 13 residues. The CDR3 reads CASSDLRNSPLHF. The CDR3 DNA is TGTGCCAGCAGTGATTTGCGGAATTCACCCCTCCACTTT.

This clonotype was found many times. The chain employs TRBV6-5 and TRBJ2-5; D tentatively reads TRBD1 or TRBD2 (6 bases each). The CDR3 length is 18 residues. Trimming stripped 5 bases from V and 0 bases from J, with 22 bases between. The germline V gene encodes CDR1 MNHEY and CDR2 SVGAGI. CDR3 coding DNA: TGTGCCAGCAGTCCGACTTATCAACGGGGGCGGGACCAAGAGACCCAGTACTTC. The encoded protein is CASSPTYQRGRDQETQYF.

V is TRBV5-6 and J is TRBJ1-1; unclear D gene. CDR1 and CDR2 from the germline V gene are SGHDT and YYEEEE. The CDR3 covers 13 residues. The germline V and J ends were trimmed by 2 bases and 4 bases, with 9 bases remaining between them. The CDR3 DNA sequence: TGTGCCAGCAGCTTATTCGGGGTCACTGAAGCTTTCTTT. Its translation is CASSLFGVTEAFF.

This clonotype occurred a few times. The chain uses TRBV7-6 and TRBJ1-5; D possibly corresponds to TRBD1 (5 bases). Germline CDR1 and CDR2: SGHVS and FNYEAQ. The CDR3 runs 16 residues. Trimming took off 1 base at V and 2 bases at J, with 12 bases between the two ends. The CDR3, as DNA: TGTGCCAGCAGCTTAGGCCAGGGTCTAGGCAATCAGCCCCAGCATTTT. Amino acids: CASSLGQGLGNQPQHF.

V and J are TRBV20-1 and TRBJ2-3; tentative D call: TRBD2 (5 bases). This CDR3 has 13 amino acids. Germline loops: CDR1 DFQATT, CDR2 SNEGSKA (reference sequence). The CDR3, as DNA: TGCAGCGCGATTGGGAGAGTCACAGATACGCAGTATTTT. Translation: CSAIGRVTDTQYF.

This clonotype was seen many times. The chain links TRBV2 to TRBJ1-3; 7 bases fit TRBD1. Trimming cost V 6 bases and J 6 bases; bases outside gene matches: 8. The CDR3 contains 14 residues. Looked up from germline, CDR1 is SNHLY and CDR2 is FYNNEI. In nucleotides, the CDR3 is TGTGCCAGCAGGATGACAGGGTCAGTAAACACCATATATTTT. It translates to CASRMTGSVNTIYF.

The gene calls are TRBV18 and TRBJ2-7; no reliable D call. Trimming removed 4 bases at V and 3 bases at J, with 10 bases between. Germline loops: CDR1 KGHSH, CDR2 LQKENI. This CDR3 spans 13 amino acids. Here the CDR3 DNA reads TGTGCCAGCTCACTAGATTTCGGCTACGAGCAGTACTTC. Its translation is CASSLDFGYEQYF.

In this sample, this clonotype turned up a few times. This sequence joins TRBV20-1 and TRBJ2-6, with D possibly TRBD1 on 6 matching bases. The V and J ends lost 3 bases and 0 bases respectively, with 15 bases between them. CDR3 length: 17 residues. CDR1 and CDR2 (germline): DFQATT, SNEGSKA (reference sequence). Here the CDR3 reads CSARIQGGGSGANVLTF. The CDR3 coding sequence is TGCAGTGCTAGGATACAGGGTGGGGGCTCTGGGGCCAACGTCCTGACTTTC.

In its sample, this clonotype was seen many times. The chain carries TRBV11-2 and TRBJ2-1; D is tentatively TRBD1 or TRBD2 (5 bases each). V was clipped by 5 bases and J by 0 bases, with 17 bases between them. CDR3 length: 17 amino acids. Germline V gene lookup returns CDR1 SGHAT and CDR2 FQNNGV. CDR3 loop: CASSVRLGVGSYNEQFF. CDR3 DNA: TGTGCCAGCAGCGTCCGACTGGGGGTCGGCTCCTACAATGAGCAGTTCTTC.

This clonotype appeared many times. The CDR3: CASSEKASTVANVLTF. In nucleotides, the CDR3 is TGTGCCAGCAGTGAAAAGGCCAGTACCGTGGCCAACGTCCTGACTTTC. The chain couples TRBV6-1 to TRBJ2-6; no firm D call. V gave up 2 bases and J gave up 6 bases, with 14 bases separating them. The CDR3 has 16 amino acids. Per germline, CDR1 MNHNS and CDR2 SASEGT.

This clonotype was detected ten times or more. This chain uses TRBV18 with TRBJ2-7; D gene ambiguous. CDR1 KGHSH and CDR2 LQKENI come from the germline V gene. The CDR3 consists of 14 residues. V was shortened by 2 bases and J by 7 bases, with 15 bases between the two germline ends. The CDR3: CASSPWPDRKEQYF. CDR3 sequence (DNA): TGTGCCAGCTCACCATGGCCTGACCGTAAGGAGCAGTACTTC.

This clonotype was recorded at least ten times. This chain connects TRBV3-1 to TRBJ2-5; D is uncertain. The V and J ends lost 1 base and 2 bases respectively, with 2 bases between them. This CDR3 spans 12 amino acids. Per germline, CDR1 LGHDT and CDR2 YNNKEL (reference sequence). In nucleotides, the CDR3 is TGTGCCAGCAGCCAAGCGCAAGAGACCCAGTACTTC. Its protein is CASSQAQETQYF.

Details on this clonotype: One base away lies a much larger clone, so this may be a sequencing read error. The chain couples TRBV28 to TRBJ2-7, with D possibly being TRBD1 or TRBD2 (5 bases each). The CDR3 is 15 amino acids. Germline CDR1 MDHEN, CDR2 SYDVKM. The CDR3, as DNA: TGTGCCAGCAGTTTATGGGGGACGGACTCCTACGGGCAGTACTTC. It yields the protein CASSLWGTDSYGQYF.

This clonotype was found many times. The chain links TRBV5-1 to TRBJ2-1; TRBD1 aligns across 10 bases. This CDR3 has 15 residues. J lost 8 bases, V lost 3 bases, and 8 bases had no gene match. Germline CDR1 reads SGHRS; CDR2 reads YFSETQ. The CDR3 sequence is CASSSGQGRWDEQFF. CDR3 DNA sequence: TGCGCCAGCAGCTCGGGACAGGGGAGGTGGGATGAGCAGTTCTTC.

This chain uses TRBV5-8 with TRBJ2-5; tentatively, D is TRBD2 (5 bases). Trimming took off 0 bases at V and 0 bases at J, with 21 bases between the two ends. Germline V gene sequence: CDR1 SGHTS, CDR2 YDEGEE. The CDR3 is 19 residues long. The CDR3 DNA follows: TGTGCCAGCAGCTTGGTTTTGCGGGTAAGGGAAATGTACCAAGAGACCCAGTACTTC. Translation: CASSLVLRVREMYQETQYF. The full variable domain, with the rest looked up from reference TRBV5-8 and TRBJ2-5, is EAGVTQSPTHLIKTRGQQATLRCSPISGHTSVYWYQQALGLGLQFLLWYDEGEERNRGNFPPRFSGRQFPNYSSELNVNALELEDSALYLCASSLVLRVREMYQETQYFGPGTRLLVL.

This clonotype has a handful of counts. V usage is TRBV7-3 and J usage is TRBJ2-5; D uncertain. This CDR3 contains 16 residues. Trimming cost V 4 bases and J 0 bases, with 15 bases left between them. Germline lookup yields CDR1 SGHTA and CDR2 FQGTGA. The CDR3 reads CASSSNTDSYQETQYF. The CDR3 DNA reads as TGTGCCAGCAGCTCCAATACTGACTCGTACCAAGAGACCCAGTACTTC. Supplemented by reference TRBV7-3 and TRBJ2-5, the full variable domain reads GAGVSQTPSNKVTEKGKYVELRCDPISGHTALYWYRQSLGQGPEFLIYFQGTGAADDSGLPNDRFFAVRPEGSVSTLKIQRTERGDSAVYLCASSSNTDSYQETQYFGPGTRLLVL.

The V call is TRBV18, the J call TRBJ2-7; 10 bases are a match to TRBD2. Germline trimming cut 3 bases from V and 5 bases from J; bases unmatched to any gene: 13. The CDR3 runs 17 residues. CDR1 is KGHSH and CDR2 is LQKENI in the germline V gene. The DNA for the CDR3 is TGTGCCAGCTCACCCCGAGGGGCTAGCGGGAGTTACAACGAGCAGTACTTC. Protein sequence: CASSPRGASGSYNEQYF. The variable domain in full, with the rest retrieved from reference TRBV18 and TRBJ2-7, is NAGVMQNPRHLVRRRGQEARLRCSPMKGHSHVYWYRQLPEEGLKFMVYLQKENIIDESGMPKERFSAEFPKEGPSILRIQQVVRGDSAAYFCASSPRGASGSYNEQYFGPGTRLTVT.

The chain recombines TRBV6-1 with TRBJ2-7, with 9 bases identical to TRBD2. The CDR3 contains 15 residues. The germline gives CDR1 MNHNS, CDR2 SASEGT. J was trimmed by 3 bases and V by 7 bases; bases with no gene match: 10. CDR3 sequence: CASTEEAGGLYEQYF. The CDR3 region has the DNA TGTGCCAGCACCGAGGAGGCGGGGGGGCTCTACGAGCAGTACTTC.

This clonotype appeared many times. CDR3 amino acids: CASSLSDRGYGEQFF. The CDR3 DNA is TGTGCCAGCAGTCTCTCGGACAGGGGGTATGGTGAGCAGTTCTTC. This chain connects TRBV12-3 or TRBV12-4 to TRBJ2-1, with 10 bases identical to TRBD1. This CDR3 has 15 amino acids. The ends lost 5 bases at V and 9 bases at J; junction bases unmatched: 10.